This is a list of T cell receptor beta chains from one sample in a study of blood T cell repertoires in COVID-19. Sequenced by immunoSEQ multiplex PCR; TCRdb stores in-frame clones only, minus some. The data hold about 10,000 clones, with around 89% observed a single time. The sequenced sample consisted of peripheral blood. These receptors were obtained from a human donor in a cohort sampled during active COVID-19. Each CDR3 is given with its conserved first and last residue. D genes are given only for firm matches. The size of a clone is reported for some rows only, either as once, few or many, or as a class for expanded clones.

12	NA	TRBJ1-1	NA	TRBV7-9	TGTGCCAGCAGCTTCGGGCAGGGGATCGCTTTCTTT	CASSFGQGIAFF
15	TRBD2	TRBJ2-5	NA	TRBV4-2	TGTGCCAGCAGCCAAGCTGGGACTATTCAAGAGACCCAGTACTTC	CASSQAGTIQETQYF
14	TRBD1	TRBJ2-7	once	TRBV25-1	TGTGCCAGCAGTCGAGGACAGGGTGCCTACGAGCAGTACTTC	CASSRGQGAYEQYF
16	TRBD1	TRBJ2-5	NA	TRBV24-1	TGTGCCACCAGTGACTCCCGGACAGGGCGGACGGAGACCCAGTACTTC	CATSDSRTGRTETQYF
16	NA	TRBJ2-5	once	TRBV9	TGTGCCAGCAGCGTCATTCCGGGGGGCCGGTTTGAGACCCAGTACTTC	CASSVIPGGRFETQYF
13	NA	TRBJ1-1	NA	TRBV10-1	TGCGCCAGCTCAGGCGGGGAGGGCACTGAAGCTTTCTTT	CASSGGEGTEAFF
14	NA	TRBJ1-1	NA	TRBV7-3	TGTGCCAGCAGCTTAAGTCAGGAGGACACTGAAGCTTTCTTT	CASSLSQEDTEAFF
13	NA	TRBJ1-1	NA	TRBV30	TGTGCCTGGAGTGGGGGACAGAACACTGAAGCTTTCTTT	CAWSGGQNTEAFF
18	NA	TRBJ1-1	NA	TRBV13	TGTGCCAGCAGCTTAGACCGTTTTGAGGAAGGTTTAAACACTGAAGCTTTCTTT	CASSLDRFEEGLNTEAFF
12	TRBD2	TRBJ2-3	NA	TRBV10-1	TGCGCCAGACAAGGGCGGGAGTGTACGCAGTATTTT	CARQGRECTQYF
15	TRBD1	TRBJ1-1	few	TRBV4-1	TGCGCCAGCAGCCTTTACAGGGGTGAGTACACTGAAGCTTTCTTT	CASSLYRGEYTEAFF
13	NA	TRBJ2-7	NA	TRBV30	TGTGCCTGGAGTACAGGGTACTCCTACGAGCAGTACTTC	CAWSTGYSYEQYF
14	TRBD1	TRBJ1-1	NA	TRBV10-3	TGTGCCATCAGAACACAGGGGGGCAACACTGAAGCTTTCTTT	CAIRTQGGNTEAFF
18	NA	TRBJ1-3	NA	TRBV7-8	TGTGCCAGCAGCTTAGCGACCGCCCAGAGGACATCAGGAAACACCATATATTTT	CASSLATAQRTSGNTIYF
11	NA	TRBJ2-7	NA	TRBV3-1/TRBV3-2	TGTGCCAGCAGCCTACAGGACGAGCAGTACTTC	CASSLQDEQYF
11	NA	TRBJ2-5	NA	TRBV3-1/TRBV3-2	TGTGCCAGCAGCCCCGGTGAGACCCAGTACTTC	CASSPGETQYF
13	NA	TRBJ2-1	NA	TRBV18	TGTGCCAGCTCACCGTCTACCCAAAATGAGCAGTTCTTC	CASSPSTQNEQFF
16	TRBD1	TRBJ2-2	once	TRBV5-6	TGTGCCAGCAGCTTGGAGGGACAGGGTATCGCCGGGGAGCTGTTTTTT	CASSLEGQGIAGELFF
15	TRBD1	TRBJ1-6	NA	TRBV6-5	TGTGCCAGCAGCCGGGACAGGGACAGAAGGTCACCCCTCCACTTT	CASSRDRDRRSPLHF
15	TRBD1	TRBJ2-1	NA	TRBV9	TGTGCCAGCAGCTCCCGGACAGGTCTGTCGGATGAGCAGTTCTTC	CASSSRTGLSDEQFF
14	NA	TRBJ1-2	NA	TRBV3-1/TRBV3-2	TGTGCCAGCAGCGCCCCCCACCAGGATGGAGGCTACACCTTC	CASSAPHQDGGYTF
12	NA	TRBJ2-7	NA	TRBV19	TGTGCCAGTACCGGCGGGCTCGCCGAGCAGTACTTC	CASTGGLAEQYF
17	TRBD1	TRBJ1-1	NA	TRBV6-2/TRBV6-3	TGTGCCAGCAGTTACCTTAGACCTGACAGGGGGTTATTCCCAGCTTTCTTT	CASSYLRPDRGLFPAFF
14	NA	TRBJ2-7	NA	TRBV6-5	TGTGCCAGCAGTACGGGTTACTCCTACGACGAGCAGTACTTC	CASSTGYSYDEQYF
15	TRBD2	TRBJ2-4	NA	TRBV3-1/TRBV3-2	TGTGCCAGCAGCCCCCCCATAGCGGGGTTTAACATTCAGTACTTC	CASSPPIAGFNIQYF
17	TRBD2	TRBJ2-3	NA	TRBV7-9	TGTGCCAGCAGCCCAACACCGGGACTAGCGATCACAGATACGCAGTATTTT	CASSPTPGLAITDTQYF
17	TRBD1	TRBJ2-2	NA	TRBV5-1	TGCGCCAGCACCCGGACAGGGGAGTCGCTCCTCACCGGGGAGCTGTTTTTT	CASTRTGESLLTGELFF
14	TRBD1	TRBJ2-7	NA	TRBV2	TGTGCCAGCAGTGATAGGGGGCCCTACTACGAGCAGTACTTC	CASSDRGPYYEQYF
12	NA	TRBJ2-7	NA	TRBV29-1	TGCAGCGTTTCCAGTTTCACCTACGAGCAGTACTTC	CSVSSFTYEQYF